This TCR beta chain was documented in a study of molecular identifiers for immune sequencing clone quantification. As for the study in general: In replicates, RNA from 20,000 or 100,000 naive CD8 cells was divided five ways and four parts were sequenced.

One entry per CDR3 protein, called by TCRdb with MiXCR from the PCR reads. This sample has about 510,000 distinct CDR3 sequences, with about 26% found just once. Sorting was used to obtain naive CD8 T cells (CD8+CD4-CCR7+CD45RA+). General study results and limits: Under 1% of molecules in naive cells, but over 98% of effector molecules, belonged to clones above 20 RNA copies. Spiked Jurkat TCR RNA originating from one cell could reportedly be identified amid approximately 950,000 naive cells.

Details on this clonotype: What it binds is not known.

The source material was naive CD8+ T cells from blood, with Jurkat cell RNA spiked in. The subset is: FACS-sorted CD8+CD4-CCR7+CD45RA+ naive T cells. The TCR originated in a human donor in good health. Some libraries in this study had Jurkat cell RNA spiked in.

CDR3 in DNA: TGTGCCAGCAGCCAAGGACTAACGGGAGTTTACGAGCAGTACTTC. This encodes CASSQGLTGVYEQYF. The chain is built from TRBV4-2 and TRBJ2-7; D possibly corresponds to TRBD2 (6 bases). V lost 1 base and J 4 bases, leaving 14 bases between the germline ends. Germline CDR1 reads LGHNA; CDR2 reads YNFKEQ. This CDR3 has 15 residues.